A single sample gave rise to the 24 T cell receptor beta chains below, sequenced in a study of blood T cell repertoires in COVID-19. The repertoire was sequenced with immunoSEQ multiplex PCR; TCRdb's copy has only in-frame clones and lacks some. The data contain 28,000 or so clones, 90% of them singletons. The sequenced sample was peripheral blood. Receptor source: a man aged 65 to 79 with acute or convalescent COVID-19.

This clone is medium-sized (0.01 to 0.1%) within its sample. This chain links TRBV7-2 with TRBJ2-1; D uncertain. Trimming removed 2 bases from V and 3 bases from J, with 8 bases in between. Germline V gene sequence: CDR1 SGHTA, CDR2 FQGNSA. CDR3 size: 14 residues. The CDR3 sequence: CASSLSPVYNEQFF. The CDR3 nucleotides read TGTGCCAGCAGCTTAAGTCCGGTCTACAATGAGCAGTTCTTC.

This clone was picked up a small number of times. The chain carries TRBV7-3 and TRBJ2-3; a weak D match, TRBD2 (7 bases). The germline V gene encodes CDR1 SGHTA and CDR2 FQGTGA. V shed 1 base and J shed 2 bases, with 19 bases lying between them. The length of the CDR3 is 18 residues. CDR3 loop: CASSLNLGGGSHTDTQYF. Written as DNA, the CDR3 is TGTGCCAGCAGCTTAAATCTGGGGGGCGGGAGCCACACAGATACGCAGTATTTT.

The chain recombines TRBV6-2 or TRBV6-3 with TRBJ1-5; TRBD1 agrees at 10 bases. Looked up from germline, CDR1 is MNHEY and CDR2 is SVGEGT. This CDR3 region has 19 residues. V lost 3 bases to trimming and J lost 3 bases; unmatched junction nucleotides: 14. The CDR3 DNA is TGTGCCAGCAGTTATCCGACCGGGACAGGGGTAGTGGACAATCAGCCCCAGCATTTT. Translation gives CASSYPTGTGVVDNQPQHF.

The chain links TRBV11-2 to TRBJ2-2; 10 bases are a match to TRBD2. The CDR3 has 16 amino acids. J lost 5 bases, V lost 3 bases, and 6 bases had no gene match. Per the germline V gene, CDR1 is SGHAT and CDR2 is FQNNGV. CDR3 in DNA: TGTGCCAGCAGCTTCCTAGCGGGAGCCTTGACCGGGGAGCTGTTTTTT. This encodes CASSFLAGALTGELFF.

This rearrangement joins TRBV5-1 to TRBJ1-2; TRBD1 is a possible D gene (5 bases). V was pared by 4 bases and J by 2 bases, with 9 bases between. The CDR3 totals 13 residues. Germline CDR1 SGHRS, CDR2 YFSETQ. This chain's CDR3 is CASSPQGNYGYTF. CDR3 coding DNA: TGCGCCAGCAGCCCCCAGGGAAACTATGGCTACACCTTC. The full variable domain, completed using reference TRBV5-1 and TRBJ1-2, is KAGVTQTPRYLIKTRGQQVTLSCSPISGHRSVSWYQQTPGQGLQFLFEYFSETQRNKGNFPGRFSGRQFSNSRSEMNVSTLELGDSALYLCASSPQGNYGYTFGSGTRLTVV.

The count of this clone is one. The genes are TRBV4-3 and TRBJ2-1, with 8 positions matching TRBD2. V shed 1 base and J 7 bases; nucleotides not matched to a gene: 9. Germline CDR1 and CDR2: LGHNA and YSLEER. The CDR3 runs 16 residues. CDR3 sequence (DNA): TGCGCCAGCAGCCAAGGGGTCGGGAGGGCCCAGAATGAGCAGTTCTTC. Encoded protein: CASSQGVGRAQNEQFF.

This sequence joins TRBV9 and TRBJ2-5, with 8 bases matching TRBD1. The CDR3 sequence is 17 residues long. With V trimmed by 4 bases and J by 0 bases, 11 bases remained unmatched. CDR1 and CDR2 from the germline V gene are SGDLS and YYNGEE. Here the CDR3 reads CASSPQMWTGHQETQYF. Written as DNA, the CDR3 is TGTGCCAGCAGCCCCCAGATGTGGACAGGGCACCAAGAGACCCAGTACTTC.

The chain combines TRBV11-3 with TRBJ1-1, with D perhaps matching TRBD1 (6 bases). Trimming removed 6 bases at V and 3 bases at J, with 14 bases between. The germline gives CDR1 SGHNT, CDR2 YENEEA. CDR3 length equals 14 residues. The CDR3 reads CASSQQGTHTEAFF. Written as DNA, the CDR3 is TGTGCCAGCAGTCAACAGGGCACTCACACTGAAGCTTTCTTT.

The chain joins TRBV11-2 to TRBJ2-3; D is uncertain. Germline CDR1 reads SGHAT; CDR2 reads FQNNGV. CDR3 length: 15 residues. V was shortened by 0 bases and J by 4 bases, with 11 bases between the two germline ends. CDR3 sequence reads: CASSLEAGFSDTQYF. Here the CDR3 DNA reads TGTGCCAGCAGCTTAGAAGCCGGTTTTTCAGATACGCAGTATTTT.

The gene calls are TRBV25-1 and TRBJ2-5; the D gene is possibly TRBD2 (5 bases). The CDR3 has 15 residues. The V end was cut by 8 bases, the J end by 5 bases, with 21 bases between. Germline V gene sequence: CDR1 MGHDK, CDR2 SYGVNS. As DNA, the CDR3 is TGTGCCAGCCGCCTTATCCGGGGTCCCCGGGAGACCCAGTACTTC. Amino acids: CASRLIRGPRETQYF.

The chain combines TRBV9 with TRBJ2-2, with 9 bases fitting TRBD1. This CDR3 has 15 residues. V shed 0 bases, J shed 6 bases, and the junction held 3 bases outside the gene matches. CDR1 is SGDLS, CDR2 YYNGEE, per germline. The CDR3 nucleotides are TGTGCCAGCAGCGTAGGGACAGGGGTCGCCGGGGAGCTGTTTTTT. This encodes CASSVGTGVAGELFF.

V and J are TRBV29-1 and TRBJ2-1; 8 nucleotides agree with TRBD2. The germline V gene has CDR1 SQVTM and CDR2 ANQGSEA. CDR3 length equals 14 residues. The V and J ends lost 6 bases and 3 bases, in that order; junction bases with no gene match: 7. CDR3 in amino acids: CSVSIAGSYNEQFF. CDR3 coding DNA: TGCAGCGTCTCCATAGCGGGAAGCTACAATGAGCAGTTCTTC.

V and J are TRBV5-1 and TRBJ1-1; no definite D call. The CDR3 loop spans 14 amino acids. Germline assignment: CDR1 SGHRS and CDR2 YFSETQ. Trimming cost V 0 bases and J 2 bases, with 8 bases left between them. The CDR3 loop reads CASSLEWPNTEAFF. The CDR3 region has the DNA TGCGCCAGCAGCTTGGAATGGCCTAACACTGAAGCTTTCTTT.

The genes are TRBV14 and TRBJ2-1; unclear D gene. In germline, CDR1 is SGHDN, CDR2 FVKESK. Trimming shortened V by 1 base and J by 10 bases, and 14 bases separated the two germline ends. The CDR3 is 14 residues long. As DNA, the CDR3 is TGTGCCAGCAGCCAAGTTATAAGTCTCCGGGAGCAGTTCTTC. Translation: CASSQVISLREQFF. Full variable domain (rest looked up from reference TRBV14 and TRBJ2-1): EAGVTQFPSHSVIEKGQTVTLRCDPISGHDNLYWYRRVMGKEIKFLLHFVKESKQDESGMPNNRFLAERTGGTYSTLKVQPAELEDSGVYFCASSQVISLREQFFGPGTRLTVL.

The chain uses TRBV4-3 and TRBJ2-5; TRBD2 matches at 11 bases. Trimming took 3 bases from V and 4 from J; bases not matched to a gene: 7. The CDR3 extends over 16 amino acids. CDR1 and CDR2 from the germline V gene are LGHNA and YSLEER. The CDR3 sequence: CASSQQVAGGGETQYF. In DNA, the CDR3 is TGCGCCAGCAGCCAGCAGGTAGCGGGAGGGGGAGAGACCCAGTACTTC.

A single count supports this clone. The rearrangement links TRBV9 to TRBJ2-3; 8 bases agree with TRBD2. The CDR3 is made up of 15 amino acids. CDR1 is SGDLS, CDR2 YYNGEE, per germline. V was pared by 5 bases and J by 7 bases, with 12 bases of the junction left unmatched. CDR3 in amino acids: CASSYQREPPNTQYF. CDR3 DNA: TGTGCCAGCAGTTATCAGCGGGAGCCTCCTAATACGCAGTATTTT.

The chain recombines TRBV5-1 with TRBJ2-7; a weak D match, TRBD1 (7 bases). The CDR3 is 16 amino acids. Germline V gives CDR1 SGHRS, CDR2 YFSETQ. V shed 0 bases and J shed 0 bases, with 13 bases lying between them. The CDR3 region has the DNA TGCGCCAGCAGCTTGGCCGGGCAGGGGGGCTCCTACGAGCAGTACTTC. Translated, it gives CASSLAGQGGSYEQYF.

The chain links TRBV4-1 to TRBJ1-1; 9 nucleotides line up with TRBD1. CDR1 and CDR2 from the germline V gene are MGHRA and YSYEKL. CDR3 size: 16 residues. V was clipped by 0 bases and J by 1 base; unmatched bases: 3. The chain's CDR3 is CASSQEGQGRNTEAFF. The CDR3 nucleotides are TGCGCCAGCAGCCAAGAAGGACAGGGGCGGAACACTGAAGCTTTCTTT.

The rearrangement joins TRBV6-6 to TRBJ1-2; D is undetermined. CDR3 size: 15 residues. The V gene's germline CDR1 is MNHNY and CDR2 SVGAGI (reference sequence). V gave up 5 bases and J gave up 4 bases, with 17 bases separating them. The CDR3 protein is CASSPRDGPLYGYTF. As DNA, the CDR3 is TGTGCCAGCAGTCCGCGGGATGGACCCCTCTATGGCTACACCTTC.

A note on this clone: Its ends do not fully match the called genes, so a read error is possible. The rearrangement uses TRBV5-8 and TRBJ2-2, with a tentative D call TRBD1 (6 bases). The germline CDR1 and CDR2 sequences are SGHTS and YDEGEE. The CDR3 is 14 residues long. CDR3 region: CASRLDRNTGELFF. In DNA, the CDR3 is TGTGCCAGCCGCTTGGACAGAAACACCGGGGAGCTGTTTTTT.

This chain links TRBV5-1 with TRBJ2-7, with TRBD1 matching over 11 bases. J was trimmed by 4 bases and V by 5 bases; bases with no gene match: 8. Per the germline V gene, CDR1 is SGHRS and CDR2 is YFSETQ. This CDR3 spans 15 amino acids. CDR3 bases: TGCGCCAGCAGGGTTGGACAGGGGGCTTTGTACGAGCAGTACTTC. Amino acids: CASRVGQGALYEQYF.

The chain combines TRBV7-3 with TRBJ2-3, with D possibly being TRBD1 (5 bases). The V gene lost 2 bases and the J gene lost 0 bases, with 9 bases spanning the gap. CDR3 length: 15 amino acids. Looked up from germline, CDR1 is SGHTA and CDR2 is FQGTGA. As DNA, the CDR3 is TGTGCCAGCAGCTTAGACAGAGCTAGCACAGATACGCAGTATTTT. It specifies CASSLDRASTDTQYF.

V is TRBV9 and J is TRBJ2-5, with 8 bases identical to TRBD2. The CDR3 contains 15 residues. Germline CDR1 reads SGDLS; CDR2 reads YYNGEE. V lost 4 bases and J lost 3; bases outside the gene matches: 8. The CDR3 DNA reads TGTGCCAGCAGCTCTCACCCGGGGGGGGAAGAGACCCAGTACTTC. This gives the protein CASSSHPGGEETQYF.

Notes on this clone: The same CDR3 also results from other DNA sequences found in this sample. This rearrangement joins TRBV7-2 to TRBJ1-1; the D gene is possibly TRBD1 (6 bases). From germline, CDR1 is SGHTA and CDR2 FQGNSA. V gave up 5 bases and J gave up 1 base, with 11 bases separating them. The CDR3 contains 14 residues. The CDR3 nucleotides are TGTGCCAGCAGCCCAGGGGCTGCGAACACTGAAGCTTTCTTT. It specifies CASSPGAANTEAFF.